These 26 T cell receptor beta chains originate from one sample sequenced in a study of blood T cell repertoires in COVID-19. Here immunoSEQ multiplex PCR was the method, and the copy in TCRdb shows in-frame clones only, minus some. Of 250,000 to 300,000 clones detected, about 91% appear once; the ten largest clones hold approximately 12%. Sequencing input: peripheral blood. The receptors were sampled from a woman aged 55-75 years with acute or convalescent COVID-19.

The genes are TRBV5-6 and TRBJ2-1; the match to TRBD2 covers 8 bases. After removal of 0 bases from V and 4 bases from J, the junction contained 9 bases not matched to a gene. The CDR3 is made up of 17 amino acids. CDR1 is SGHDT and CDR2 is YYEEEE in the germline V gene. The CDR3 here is CASSLELGGGLYNEQFF. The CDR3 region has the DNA TGTGCCAGCAGCTTGGAGTTGGGCGGGGGGCTTTACAATGAGCAGTTCTTC.

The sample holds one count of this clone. Written as DNA, the CDR3 is TGTGCCAGCAGCCAAGTGGGACAGGGGGGTTCAACTAATGAAAAACTGTTTTTT. Amino acid sequence: CASSQVGQGGSTNEKLFF. This chain links TRBV3-1 (or the pseudogene TRBV3-2) with TRBJ1-4; 11 bases agree with TRBD1. The V segment lost 1 base and the J segment 0 bases; nucleotides outside the gene matches: 4. The germline gives CDR1 LGHDT, CDR2 YNNKEL (reference sequence). This CDR3 comprises 18 residues.

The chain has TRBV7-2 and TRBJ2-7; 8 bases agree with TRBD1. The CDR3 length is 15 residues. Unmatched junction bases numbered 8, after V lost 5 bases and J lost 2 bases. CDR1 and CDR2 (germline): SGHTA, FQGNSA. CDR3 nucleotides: TGTGCCAGCAGCCCCCGACAGGGGTCGACCTACGAGCAGTACTTC. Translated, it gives CASSPRQGSTYEQYF.

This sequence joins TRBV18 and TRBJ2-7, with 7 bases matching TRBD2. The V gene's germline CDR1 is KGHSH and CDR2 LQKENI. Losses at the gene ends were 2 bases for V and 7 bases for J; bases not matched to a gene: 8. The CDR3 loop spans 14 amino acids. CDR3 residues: CASSPASGKGEQYF. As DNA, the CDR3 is TGTGCCAGCTCACCAGCCAGCGGGAAGGGTGAGCAGTACTTC.

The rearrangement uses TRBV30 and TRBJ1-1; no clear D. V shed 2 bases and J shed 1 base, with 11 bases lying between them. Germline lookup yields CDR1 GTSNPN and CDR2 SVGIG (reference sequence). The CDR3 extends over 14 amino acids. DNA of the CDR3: TGTGCCTGGAGTCTTATCAGGCAGAACACTGAAGCTTTCTTT. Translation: CAWSLIRQNTEAFF. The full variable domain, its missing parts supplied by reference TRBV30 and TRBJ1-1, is SQTIHQWPATLVQPVGSPLSLECTVEGTSNPNLYWYRQAAGRGLQLLFYSVGIGQISSEVPQNLSASRPQDRQFILSSKKLLLSDSGFYLCAWSLIRQNTEAFFGQGTRLTVV.

CDR3 bases: TGTGCCAGCGGTAAGGGGCAAGAGACCCAGTACTTC. This codes for CASGKGQETQYF. The genes are TRBV2 and TRBJ2-5; tentative D call: TRBD1 (5 bases). The CDR3 contains 12 residues. Trimming pared 8 bases from V and 2 bases from J, leaving 9 bases between. CDR1 is SNHLY, CDR2 FYNNEI, per germline.

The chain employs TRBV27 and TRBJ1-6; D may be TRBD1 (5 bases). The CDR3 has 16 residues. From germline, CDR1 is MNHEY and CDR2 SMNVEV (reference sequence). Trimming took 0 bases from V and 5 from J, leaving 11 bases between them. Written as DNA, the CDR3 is TGTGCCAGCAGTTTATCGTCACAGGCCAATAATTCACCCCTCCACTTT. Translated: CASSLSSQANNSPLHF.

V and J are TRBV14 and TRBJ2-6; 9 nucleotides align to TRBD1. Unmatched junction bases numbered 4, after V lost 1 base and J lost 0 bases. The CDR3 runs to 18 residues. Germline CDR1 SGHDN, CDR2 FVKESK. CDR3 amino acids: CASSQVGTGISGANVLTF. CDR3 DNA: TGTGCCAGCAGCCAAGTCGGGACAGGGATCTCTGGGGCCAACGTCCTGACTTTC.

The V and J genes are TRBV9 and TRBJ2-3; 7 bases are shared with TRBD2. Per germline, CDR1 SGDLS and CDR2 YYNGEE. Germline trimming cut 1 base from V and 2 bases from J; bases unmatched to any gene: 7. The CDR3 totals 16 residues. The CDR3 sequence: CASSVRRERVTDTQYF. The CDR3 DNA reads TGTGCCAGCAGCGTACGGCGGGAGCGGGTCACAGATACGCAGTATTTT.

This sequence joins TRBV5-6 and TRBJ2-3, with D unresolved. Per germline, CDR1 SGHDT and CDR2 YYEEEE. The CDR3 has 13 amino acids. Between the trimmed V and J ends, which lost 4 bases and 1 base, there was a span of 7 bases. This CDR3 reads CASSLPGTDTQYF. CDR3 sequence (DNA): TGTGCCAGCAGCCTTCCGGGCACAGATACGCAGTATTTT.

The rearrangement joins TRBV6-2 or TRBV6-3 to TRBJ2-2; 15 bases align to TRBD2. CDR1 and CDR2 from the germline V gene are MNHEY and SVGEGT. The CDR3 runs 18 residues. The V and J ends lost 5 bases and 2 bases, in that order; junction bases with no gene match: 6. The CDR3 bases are TGTGCCAGCAGTCCCGGGACTAGCGGGGGGCGTAACACCGGGGAGCTGTTTTTT. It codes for CASSPGTSGGRNTGELFF.

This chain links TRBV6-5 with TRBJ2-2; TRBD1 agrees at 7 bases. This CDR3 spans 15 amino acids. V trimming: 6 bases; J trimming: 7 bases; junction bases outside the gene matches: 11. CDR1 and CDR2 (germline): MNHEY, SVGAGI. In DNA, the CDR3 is TGTGCCAGCAGCATATCGAGACAGGGCCACGGGGAGCTGTTTTTT. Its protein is CASSISRQGHGELFF.

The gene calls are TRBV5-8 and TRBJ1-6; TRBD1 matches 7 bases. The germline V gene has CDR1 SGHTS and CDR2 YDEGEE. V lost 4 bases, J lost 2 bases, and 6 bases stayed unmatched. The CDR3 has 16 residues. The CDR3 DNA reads TGTGCCAGCAGCCCCGGGGACAGAACCTATAATTCACCCCTCCACTTT. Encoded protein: CASSPGDRTYNSPLHF.

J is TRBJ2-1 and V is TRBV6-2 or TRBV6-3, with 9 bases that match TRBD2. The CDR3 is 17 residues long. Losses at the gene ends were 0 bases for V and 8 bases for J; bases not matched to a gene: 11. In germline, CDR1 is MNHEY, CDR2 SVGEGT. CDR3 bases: TGTGCCAGCAGTTACTCGATTCTGGGACTAGCCCGAGATGAGCAGTTCTTC. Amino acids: CASSYSILGLARDEQFF.

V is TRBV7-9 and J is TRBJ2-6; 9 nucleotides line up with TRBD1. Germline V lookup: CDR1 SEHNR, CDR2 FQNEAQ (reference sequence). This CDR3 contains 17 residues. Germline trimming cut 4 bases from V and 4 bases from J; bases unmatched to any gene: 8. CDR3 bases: TGTGCCAGCAGCTCGACCGGGACAGGGTTCGGGGCCAACGTCCTGACTTTC. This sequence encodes CASSSTGTGFGANVLTF.

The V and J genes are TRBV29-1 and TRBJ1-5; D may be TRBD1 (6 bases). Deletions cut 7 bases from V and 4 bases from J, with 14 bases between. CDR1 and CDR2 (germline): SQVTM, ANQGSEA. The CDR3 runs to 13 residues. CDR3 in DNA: TGCAGCGCTCTCCTGGGGGCGAATCAGCCCCAGCATTTT. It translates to CSALLGANQPQHF. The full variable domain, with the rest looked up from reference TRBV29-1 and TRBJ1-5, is SAVISQKPSRDICQRGTSLTIQCQVDSQVTMMFWYRQQPGQSLTLIATANQGSEATYESGFVIDKFPISRPNLTFSTLTVSNMSPEDSSIYLCSALLGANQPQHFGDGTRLSIL.

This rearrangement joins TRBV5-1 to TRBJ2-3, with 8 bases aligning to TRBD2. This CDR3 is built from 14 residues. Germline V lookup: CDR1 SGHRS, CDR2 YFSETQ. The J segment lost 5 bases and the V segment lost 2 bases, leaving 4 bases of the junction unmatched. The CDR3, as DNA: TGCGCCAGCAGCTTACGGGGGGGCCAAGATACGCAGTATTTT. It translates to CASSLRGGQDTQYF.

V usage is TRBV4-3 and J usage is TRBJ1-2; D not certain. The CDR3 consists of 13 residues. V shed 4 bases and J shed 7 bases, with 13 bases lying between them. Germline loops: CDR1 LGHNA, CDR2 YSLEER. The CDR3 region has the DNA TGCGCCAGCAGCCCTACGACTAGGACTGGCTACACCTTC. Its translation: CASSPTTRTGYTF.

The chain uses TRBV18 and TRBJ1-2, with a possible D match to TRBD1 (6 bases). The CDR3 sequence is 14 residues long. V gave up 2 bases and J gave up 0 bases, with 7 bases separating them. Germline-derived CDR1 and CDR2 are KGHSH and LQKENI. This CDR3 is CASSPNRANYGYTF. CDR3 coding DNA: TGTGCCAGCTCACCAAACAGGGCTAACTATGGCTACACCTTC.

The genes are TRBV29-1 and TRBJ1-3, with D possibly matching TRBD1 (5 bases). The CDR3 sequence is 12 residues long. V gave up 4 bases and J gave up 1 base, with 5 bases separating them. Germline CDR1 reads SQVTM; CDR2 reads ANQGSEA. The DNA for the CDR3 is TGCAGCGTTGCAGGGTCTGGAAACACCATATATTTT. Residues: CSVAGSGNTIYF.

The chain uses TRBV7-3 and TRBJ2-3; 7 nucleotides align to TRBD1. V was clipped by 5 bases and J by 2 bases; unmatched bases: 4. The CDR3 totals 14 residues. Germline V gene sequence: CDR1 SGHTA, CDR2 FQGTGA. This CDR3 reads CASSPTGITDTQYF. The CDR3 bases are TGTGCCAGCAGCCCGACAGGGATCACAGATACGCAGTATTTT.

For the CDR3, the DNA is TGTGCCAGCAGCCCAGACAGGGGGGTTAATCAGCCCCAGCATTTT. Amino acids: CASSPDRGVNQPQHF. V is TRBV7-8 and J is TRBJ1-5; the match to TRBD1 covers 9 bases. CDR3 length: 15 residues. Germline loops: CDR1 SGHVS, CDR2 FQNEAQ. J gave up 4 bases and V 5 bases, and 6 bases lay outside the gene matches.

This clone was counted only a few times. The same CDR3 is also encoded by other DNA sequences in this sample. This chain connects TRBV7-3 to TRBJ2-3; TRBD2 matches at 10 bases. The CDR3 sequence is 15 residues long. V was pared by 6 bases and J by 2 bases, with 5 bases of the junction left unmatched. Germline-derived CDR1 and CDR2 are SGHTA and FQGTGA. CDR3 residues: CASSQAGGSTDTQYF. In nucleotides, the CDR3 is TGTGCCAGCAGTCAAGCGGGGGGGTCCACAGATACGCAGTATTTT.

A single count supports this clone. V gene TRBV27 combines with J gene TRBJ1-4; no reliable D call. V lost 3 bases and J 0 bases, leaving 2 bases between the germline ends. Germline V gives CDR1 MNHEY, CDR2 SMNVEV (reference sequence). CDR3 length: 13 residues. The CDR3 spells CASSFATNEKLFF. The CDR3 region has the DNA TGTGCCAGCAGTTTCGCAACTAATGAAAAACTGTTTTTT.

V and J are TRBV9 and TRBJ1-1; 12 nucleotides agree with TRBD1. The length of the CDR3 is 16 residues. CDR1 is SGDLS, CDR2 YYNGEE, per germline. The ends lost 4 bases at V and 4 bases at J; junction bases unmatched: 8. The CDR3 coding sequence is TGTGCCAGCAGCACCCGAGGGACAGGGGGCGTCACTGAAGCTTTCTTT. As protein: CASSTRGTGGVTEAFF.

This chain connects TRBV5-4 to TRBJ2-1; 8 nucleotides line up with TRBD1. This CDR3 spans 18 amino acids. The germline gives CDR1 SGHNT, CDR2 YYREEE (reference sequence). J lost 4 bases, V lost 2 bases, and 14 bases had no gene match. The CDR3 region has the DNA TGTGCCAGCAGCTTTCGACAGGGGCCGAGGGGGGTATACAATGAGCAGTTCTTC. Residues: CASSFRQGPRGVYNEQFF.